The 5 T cell receptor beta chains below were found in one sample sequenced in a study of blood T cells in healthy people across ages. Alongside a J-beta primer mix, a sample-barcoded 5' primer served in a second PCR lasting about 7 to 11 cycles. One entry per CDR3 protein, called by TCRdb with MiXCR from the 5' RACE reads. Among about 730,000 distinct CDR3 sequences listed, roughly 45% were seen once. Sequencing was carried out using blood. Source of these receptors: a woman aged 55-70 years in good health.

The table lists this clonotype with a few counts. One junction end does not reproduce the germline sequence, and a read error may be involved. The chain combines TRBV7-3 with TRBJ2-1, with TRBD2 as a possible D gene (5 bases). The CDR3 length is 12 residues. Germline CDR1 SGHTA, CDR2 FQGTGA. The CDR3 protein is CASSLDYTEQFF. CDR3 DNA: TGTGCCAGCAGCCTCGACTACACTGAGCAGTTCTTC.

This clonotype was recorded at least ten times. The rearrangement joins TRBV7-2 to TRBJ1-1; a possible D gene is TRBD1 (6 bases). Deletions cut 5 bases from V and 0 bases from J, with 10 bases between. Germline V gene data show CDR1 as SGHTA and CDR2 as FQGNSA. This CDR3 comprises 14 residues. The CDR3 sequence is CASSLGQMNTEAFF. The CDR3 DNA follows: TGTGCCAGCAGCCTCGGACAGATGAACACTGAAGCTTTCTTT. Variable domain in full (rest from reference TRBV7-2 and TRBJ1-1): GAGVSQSPSNKVTEKGKDVELRCDPISGHTALYWYRQSLGQGLEFLIYFQGNSAPDKSGLPSDRFSAERTGGSVSTLTIQRTQQEDSAVYLCASSLGQMNTEAFFGQGTRLTVV.

The CDR3 DNA sequence: TGTGCCAGCTCACTCGGCCCGAAGGCAGATACGCAGTATTTT. It specifies CASSLGPKADTQYF. The chain uses TRBV18 and TRBJ2-3; D is unresolved. Trimming left V 4 bases short and J 4 bases short, with 12 bases between. This CDR3 is 14 amino acids long. In germline, CDR1 is KGHSH, CDR2 LQKENI.

A few counts support this clonotype. The chain joins TRBV10-3 to TRBJ2-2; 8 bases match TRBD1. V lost 7 bases, J lost 2 bases, and 6 bases stayed unmatched. CDR1 and CDR2 (germline): ENHRY, SYGVKD. The CDR3 extends over 15 amino acids. Here the CDR3 reads CAIMTGADNTGELFF. CDR3 nucleotide sequence: TGTGCCATCATGACAGGGGCCGATAACACCGGGGAGCTGTTTTTT.

The V and J genes are TRBV7-3 and TRBJ1-1; 10 bases are a match to TRBD1. The V segment lost 5 bases and the J segment 0 bases; nucleotides outside the gene matches: 18. The CDR3 is made up of 20 amino acids. CDR1 is SGHTA and CDR2 is FQGTGA in the germline V gene. Here the CDR3 reads CASSVPSVGTGVLLNTEAFF. CDR3 nucleotide sequence: TGTGCCAGCAGCGTACCCTCGGTTGGGACAGGGGTACTACTGAACACTGAAGCTTTCTTT.